The clone carrying this T cell receptor beta chain occurred a few times. Investigators reverse transcribed all isolated RNA, so they sequenced expressed TCRB transcripts. Using immunoSEQ multiplex PCR, the repertoire was profiled, and TCRdb retains in-frame clones only, with some absent. The table records around 340,000 clones, about 20% of them present only once. This entry is derived from a study of beta chain features in type 1 diabetes. The V segment lost 1 base and the J segment 3 bases; nucleotides outside the gene matches: 0. The CDR3 totals 14 residues. Germline lookup yields CDR1 SGHTA and CDR2 FQGNSA.

This TCR was sampled from a woman in her late teens or twenties in good health. The sequencing input was naive CD4+ T cells from blood. The rearrangement uses TRBV7-2 and TRBJ2-5, with 9 bases fitting TRBD2. The CDR3 spells CASSLGLAEETQYF. DNA for the CDR3: TGTGCCAGCAGCTTAGGACTAGCGGAAGAGACCCAGTACTTC.